This T cell receptor beta chain was recorded in a study of T cells in Graves' hyperthyroidism and ophthalmopathy. Regarding the study as a whole: Prediction of ophthalmopathy progression came a median roughly 7.1 months pre-onset. Blood held most thyroid clonotypes expanded above 0.001 frequency.

Trimming shortened V by 0 bases and J by 5 bases, and 4 bases separated the two germline ends. The CDR3 length is 12 residues. Germline V gene lookup returns CDR1 SGHRS and CDR2 YFSETQ. The CDR3 regions of TCR beta were amplified from RNA transcripts. HTBI primers drove first-round RT-PCR of the TCR CDR3. Each CDR3 protein is one row after TCRdb ran MiXCR on the multiplex PCR reads. The profile shows some 600,000 distinct CDR3 sequences, around 14% of them singletons. Orbital computed tomography, thyroid ultrasound, serum thyroxine and TRAb, and clinical symptoms together informed the diagnoses. The PBMCs were taken from approximately 11 ml of fresh peripheral blood. This clonotype was detected ten times or more. Its antigen is unidentified.

The chain combines TRBV5-1 with TRBJ2-3; D gene unclear. The receptor was isolated from a woman in her twenties or thirties with Graves' hyperthyroidism that later progressed to Graves' ophthalmopathy. The sequencing input was blood. CDR3 in amino acids: CASSLEEDTQYF. CDR3 coding DNA: TGCGCCAGCAGCTTGGAGGAAGATACGCAGTATTTT.